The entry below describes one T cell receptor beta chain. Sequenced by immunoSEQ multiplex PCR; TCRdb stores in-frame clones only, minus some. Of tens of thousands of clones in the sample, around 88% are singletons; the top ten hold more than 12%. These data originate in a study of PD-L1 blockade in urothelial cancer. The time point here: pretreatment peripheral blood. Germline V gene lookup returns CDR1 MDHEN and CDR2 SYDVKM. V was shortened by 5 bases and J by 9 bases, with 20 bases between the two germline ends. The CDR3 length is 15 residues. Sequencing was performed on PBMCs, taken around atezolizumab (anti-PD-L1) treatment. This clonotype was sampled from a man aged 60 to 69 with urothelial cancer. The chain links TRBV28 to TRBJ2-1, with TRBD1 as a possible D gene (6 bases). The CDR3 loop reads CASSQPMTTGTEQFF. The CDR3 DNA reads TGTGCCAGCAGTCAGCCAATGACAACAGGGACTGAGCAGTTCTTC.